This entry concerns a single T cell receptor (beta chain). The antigen this receptor binds is unknown. The sample holds no much larger clone one base away, and base qualities are not on file. Every donor was a healthy Caucasian. The twin cohort consisted of three pairs of female monozygotic twins, all aged about 18 to 29 years. CD4+ and CD8+ T cell populations were isolated with positive isolation kits from Invitrogen. The data derive from a study of identical twins (TCRdb year 2016). Notes on the research overall: The study deep-sequenced TCR alpha and beta repertoires from monozygotic twins, unrelated adults of various ages and cord blood to test whether fetal clonotypes persist. To rule out contamination, replicate twin experiments were performed at different times with different library preparation protocols.

Libraries were made using 5' RACE. Data came from an Illumina HiSeq 2000. Template switching added a universal primer binding site, and the final cDNA carried a unique molecular identifier that allowed TCR cDNA molecules to be counted accurately. First-strand cDNA for TCR alpha and beta chains was synthesized from specific primers in the conserved constant-segment region. To control for contamination, every cDNA library was double barcoded, receiving both a SMART-Mk sample barcode and Illumina barcodes. TruSeq adapter sequences and Illumina sample barcodes were added in two successive PCR steps. Sequencing of the TCR alpha and beta cDNA libraries was done on the Illumina HiSeq platform using custom primers. The authors processed their data as follows. MiGEC processed the raw reads to extract unique molecular identifiers, while MiXCR was used to determine the CDR3 positions. Recombination models were inferred per individual with the repgenHMM and IGoR tools using an EM algorithm. The analysis of shared clonotypes was done with the tcR package in R, with sharing normalized by the product of cloneset sizes. To study raw recombination without the effects of thymic and clonal selection, out-of-frame nonproductive sequences were analyzed. TCRdb ran its own pipeline on the public reads, namely fastp trimming at Q25 and MiXCR clone calling, and kept in-frame beta chains. CDR3 protein duplicates are merged, each entry listing the most common genes and DNA. The V and J calls, along with clone size, are taken from TCRdb and not from the paper's own processing. This sample gives roughly 490,000 distinct CDR3 sequences in total; 13% to 15% of them show up just once. The ten largest clones represent approximately 0.98% of the sample.

The investigation overall reported the following: In monozygotic twins, recombination models systematically underestimated out-of-frame TCR alpha sharing, but the models matched the sharing seen between unrelated individuals. A weaker excess of twin sharing was found in beta out-of-frame sequences because the signal-to-noise ratio was lowered by fewer shared sequences. Because the same donors could not be followed over many years, the conclusions relied on cross-sectional statistical analysis. Fewer insertions were carried by abundant cord blood beta clonotypes, a similar but weaker trend appeared in young adult naive repertoires, and no such trend appeared in memory repertoires. Invariant T cells such as MAIT and iNKT could partly confound zero-insertion analyses, though diverse VJ usage argued against this for most clonotypes. Compared with coincidental sharing between unrelated individuals, out-of-frame TCR alpha sequences shared between twins showed an excess of sequences with low generation probability.

This same sample was also part of a study on yellow fever vaccine responses in identical twins. The second paper further reports: The T cell response to vaccination in identical twins was reported by the authors to appear partly convergent and partly personalized. In the study, vaccine-responding T cell clones were precisely tracked in identical twins.

This clonotype originated in a woman aged 18-35 years in good health. Specimen: CD4+ T cells sorted from blood.

This receptor carries the CDR3 CASSVGGQGKFVNYGYTF. The DNA sequence is TGTGCCAGCAGCGTAGGGGGACAGGGCAAGTTTGTCAACTATGGCTACACCTTC. The sequence links TRBV9 to TRBJ1-2, and TRBD1 aligns with 9 junction nucleotides. For CDR1 and CDR2, the germline V gene lists SGDLS and YYNGEE. The CDR3, cysteine through phenylalanine, is 18 amino acids long. The retained sequence is limited to the CDR3, 54 bases, with the frame set at the first base. V is trimmed back by 0 bases and J by 2 bases, and the junction contains 11 bases that no gene match accounts for.